The 31 T cell receptor beta chains below all came from one sample that was sequenced in a study of blood T cell repertoires in COVID-19. TCRdb's copy holds only in-frame clones and misses some; the assay was immunoSEQ multiplex PCR. The table lists 330,000 or so clones, roughly nine tenths of them singletons, with approximately 18% in the top ten. The sequenced sample was PBMCs or T cells enriched from blood (not recorded which). The receptors stem from a woman in her 30s who had recovered from COVID-19.

Only a few counts were recorded for this clone. The chain uses TRBV10-3 and TRBJ1-4; perhaps TRBD1 as D (6 bases). This CDR3 spans 14 amino acids. CDR1 and CDR2 from the germline V gene are ENHRY and SYGVKD. V shed 2 bases and J shed 5 bases, with 9 bases lying between them. In nucleotides, the CDR3 is TGTGCCATCAGTGAGGACAGGCAGAATGAAAAACTGTTTTTT. As protein: CAISEDRQNEKLFF.

The V and J genes are TRBV30 and TRBJ2-7; possible D gene TRBD2, 5 bases. V was pared by 6 bases and J by 2 bases, with 17 bases between. This CDR3 has 14 amino acids. The V gene's germline CDR1 is GTSNPN and CDR2 SVGIG (reference sequence). This CDR3 reads CACRTSGLAYEQYF. The CDR3 nucleotides read TGTGCCTGTCGAACGAGCGGATTGGCCTACGAGCAGTACTTC.

This clone came up once. The J gene is TRBJ2-7, the V gene TRBV11-2; 7 bases align to TRBD2. The CDR3 extends over 14 amino acids. The V gene end was trimmed by 5 bases and the J gene end by 7 bases; junction bases not matched to a gene: 11. Per germline, CDR1 SGHAT and CDR2 FQNNGV. The CDR3: CASSVGAGVGEQYF. CDR3 nucleotide sequence: TGTGCCAGCAGCGTAGGGGCGGGAGTCGGGGAGCAGTACTTC.

The rearrangement uses TRBV7-9 and TRBJ1-1; D is unclear. CDR1 and CDR2 from the germline V gene are SEHNR and FQNEAQ (reference sequence). Trimming removed 7 bases at V and 1 base at J, with 7 bases between. The CDR3 extends over 12 amino acids. The CDR3 DNA is TGTGCCAGCACTAGATGGAACACTGAAGCTTTCTTT. This translates into CASTRWNTEAFF.

J is TRBJ1-1 and V is TRBV6-5, with D possibly matching TRBD1 (5 bases). V dropped 5 bases and J dropped 4 bases, with 17 bases sitting between them. From germline, CDR1 is MNHEY and CDR2 SVGAGI. The length of the CDR3 is 15 residues. This chain's CDR3 is CASSMHSSGGTEAFF. The CDR3 DNA follows: TGTGCCAGCAGTATGCATTCCTCCGGGGGCACTGAAGCTTTCTTT.

About this clone: The sample carries other DNA sequences with the same CDR3. This rearrangement joins TRBV12-3 or TRBV12-4 to TRBJ1-5; possible D gene TRBD1, 5 bases. V was pared by 6 bases and J by 5 bases, with 11 bases between. The CDR3 sequence is 13 residues long. CDR3 sequence reads: CASRAGGDQPQHF. CDR3 nucleotide sequence: TGTGCCAGCAGGGCGGGGGGGGATCAGCCCCAGCATTTT.

V usage is TRBV25-1 and J usage is TRBJ1-4; 7 positions match TRBD1. The CDR3 contains 14 residues. Per germline, CDR1 MGHDK and CDR2 SYGVNS. V gave up 2 bases and J gave up 7 bases; unmatched junction bases: 4. Here the CDR3 reads CASSEKGAIEKLFF. DNA of the CDR3: TGTGCCAGCAGTGAAAAGGGGGCGATTGAAAAACTGTTTTTT.

V usage is TRBV19 and J usage is TRBJ2-3, with 10 nucleotides matching TRBD2. This CDR3 is 20 amino acids long. J was trimmed by 0 bases and V by 4 bases; bases with no gene match: 16. The germline V gene encodes CDR1 LNHDA and CDR2 SQIVND (reference sequence). In DNA, the CDR3 is TGTGCCAGTAGTAGGGGTAGCGGGGGGACACGGATCACTAGCACAGATACGCAGTATTTT. Amino acid sequence: CASSRGSGGTRITSTDTQYF.

The CDR3 coding sequence is TGTGCCACCAGCAGAGACATGACCGGGACCTACGAGCAGTACTTC. Protein sequence: CATSRDMTGTYEQYF. The rearrangement joins TRBV15 to TRBJ2-7; D possibly corresponds to TRBD2 (5 bases). Trimming took off 0 bases at V and 2 bases at J, with 11 bases between the two ends. The V gene's germline CDR1 is LNHNV and CDR2 YYDKDF (reference sequence). This CDR3 is 15 amino acids long.

The chain employs TRBV7-3 and TRBJ2-3; D unresolved. CDR3 length: 16 amino acids. V was pared by 0 bases and J by 4 bases, with 14 bases between. From germline, CDR1 is SGHTA and CDR2 FQGTGA. Here the CDR3 DNA reads TGTGCCAGCAGCTTAACGTATAGAACGAACCCAGATACGCAGTATTTT. Its translation: CASSLTYRTNPDTQYF.

This chain joins TRBV9 and TRBJ2-7, with 9 bases lining up with TRBD2. Trimming took 0 bases from V and 3 from J; bases not matched to a gene: 7. This CDR3 comprises 16 residues. The V gene's germline CDR1 is SGDLS and CDR2 YYNGEE. The CDR3: CASSVGVTSGLYEQYF. CDR3 coding DNA: TGTGCCAGCAGCGTAGGGGTGACTAGCGGTCTCTACGAGCAGTACTTC.

The J gene is TRBJ2-4, the V gene TRBV4-2; a possible D gene is TRBD2 (6 bases). V was trimmed by 1 base and J by 6 bases, leaving 16 bases between them. The CDR3 sequence is 16 residues long. The germline gives CDR1 LGHNA, CDR2 YNFKEQ. CDR3 nucleotides: TGTGCCAGCAGCCAAGTCTATCGGGGACTCGGAAACATTCAGTACTTC. Protein product: CASSQVYRGLGNIQYF.

This chain joins TRBV4-3 and TRBJ2-7; TRBD2 matches at 14 bases. V shed 4 bases and J 2 bases; nucleotides not matched to a gene: 4. The length of the CDR3 is 16 residues. Germline V gene data show CDR1 as LGHNA and CDR2 as YSLEER. CDR3 in DNA: TGCGCCAGCAGCCCGAAGACTAGCGGGGGGGCCTACGAGCAGTACTTC. Translation: CASSPKTSGGAYEQYF.

The chain recombines TRBV30 with TRBJ1-6; TRBD1 matches 8 bases. Germline V gene data show CDR1 as GTSNPN and CDR2 as SVGIG (reference sequence). There are 14 residues in the CDR3. The V gene end was trimmed by 3 bases and the J gene end by 7 bases; junction bases not matched to a gene: 5. CDR3 in DNA: TGTGCCTGGAGCTCGACAGGGGAAAATTCACCCCTCCACTTT. Its translation is CAWSSTGENSPLHF. The variable domain in full, completed from reference TRBV30 and TRBJ1-6, reads SQTIHQWPATLVQPVGSPLSLECTVEGTSNPNLYWYRQAAGRGLQLLFYSVGIGQISSEVPQNLSASRPQDRQFILSSKKLLLSDSGFYLCAWSSTGENSPLHFGNGTRLTVT.

The CDR3 reads CASSRGRTTPYEQYF. As DNA, the CDR3 is TGCGCCAGCAGCCGTGGGCGGACAACCCCCTACGAGCAGTACTTC. The chain joins TRBV4-1 to TRBJ2-7, with TRBD1 as a possible D gene (5 bases). The length of the CDR3 is 15 residues. Germline values: CDR1 MGHRA, CDR2 YSYEKL. V shed 4 bases and J shed 2 bases, with 15 bases lying between them.

The gene calls are TRBV3-1 (or the pseudogene TRBV3-2) and TRBJ1-1; tentative D call: TRBD1 (5 bases). The CDR3 extends over 15 amino acids. Trimming took off 1 base at V and 6 bases at J, with 15 bases between the two ends. Germline lookup yields CDR1 LGHDT and CDR2 YNNKEL (reference sequence). The CDR3 bases are TGTGCCAGCAGCCAAGCCCTCCTGCAGGGCGCTGAAGCTTTCTTT. It yields the protein CASSQALLQGAEAFF.

The chain recombines TRBV21-1 with TRBJ2-5; the table's D call TRBD1 went unverified against the DNA. TRBV21-1 is deemed a pseudogene. This CDR3 is built from 16 residues. The CDR3 sequence: CASSKARQDIQETQYF. The CDR3 bases are TGTGCCAGCAGCAAAGCACGGCAGGACATCCAAGAGACCCAGTACTTC.

This chain links TRBV11-3 with TRBJ2-3; D possibly corresponds to TRBD1 (5 bases). CDR3 size: 14 residues. Germline values: CDR1 SGHNT, CDR2 YENEEA. V lost 1 base and J 6 bases, leaving 11 bases between the germline ends. CDR3: CASSLGTWGDTQYF. The DNA of the CDR3 is TGTGCCAGCAGCTTAGGCACCTGGGGCGATACGCAGTATTTT.

The chain has TRBV29-1 and TRBJ2-1; 9 nucleotides align to TRBD1. There are 13 residues in the CDR3. Germline assignment: CDR1 SQVTM and CDR2 ANQGSEA. The J segment lost 2 bases and the V segment lost 8 bases, leaving 4 bases of the junction unmatched. The CDR3 loop reads CSLRDRAYNEQFF. The CDR3 DNA reads as TGCAGCCTACGGGACAGGGCCTACAATGAGCAGTTCTTC.

J is TRBJ1-1 and V is TRBV7-9, with unresolved D. Germline values: CDR1 SEHNR, CDR2 FQNEAQ (reference sequence). Between the trimmed V and J ends, which lost 3 bases and 1 base, there was a span of 9 bases. The CDR3 has 14 amino acids. As DNA, the CDR3 is TGTGCCAGCAGCTTTGACACCAGGAACACTGAAGCTTTCTTT. Its protein is CASSFDTRNTEAFF. The full variable domain, completed using reference TRBV7-9 and TRBJ1-1, is DTGVSQNPRHKITKRGQNVTFRCDPISEHNRLYWYRQTLGQGPEFLTYFQNEAQLEKSRLLSDRFSAERPKGSFSTLEIQRTEQGDSAMYLCASSFDTRNTEAFFGQGTRLTVV.

The V gene is TRBV19, the J gene TRBJ1-1, with 7 positions matching TRBD1. Germline assignment: CDR1 LNHDA and CDR2 SQIVND (reference sequence). CDR3 length: 16 amino acids. V shed 3 bases, J shed 3 bases, and the junction held 10 bases outside the gene matches. CDR3 loop: CASSMGRGRGDTEAFF. CDR3 nucleotides: TGTGCCAGTAGTATGGGTAGGGGGCGCGGGGACACTGAAGCTTTCTTT.

This clone showed up just once. This chain joins TRBV19 and TRBJ1-1; D may be TRBD1 (6 bases). Trimming stripped 7 bases from V and 3 bases from J, with 15 bases between. This CDR3 is 14 amino acids long. Germline V CDR1 and CDR2: LNHDA, SQIVND (reference sequence). This chain's CDR3 is CASNYRDTYTEAFF. The CDR3 DNA reads TGTGCCAGTAATTACCGGGACACCTACACTGAAGCTTTCTTT.

The CDR3 is CASSETGAYYGYTF. In DNA form, the CDR3 reads TGTGCCAGCAGTGAAACAGGGGCCTACTATGGCTACACCTTC. The V and J genes are TRBV6-1 and TRBJ1-2, with 7 bases identical to TRBD1. The trim removed 2 bases at V and 3 bases at J, leaving 3 bases unmatched. CDR1 is MNHNS, CDR2 SASEGT, per germline. This CDR3 spans 14 amino acids.

The chain joins TRBV28 to TRBJ2-3, with 9 nucleotides matching TRBD1. Germline CDR1 is MDHEN and CDR2 is SYDVKM. The V and J ends lost 7 bases and 5 bases, in that order; junction bases with no gene match: 4. The CDR3 loop spans 13 amino acids. CDR3 residues: CASTTGGLDTQYF. The CDR3 DNA sequence: TGTGCCAGCACCACAGGGGGCTTAGATACGCAGTATTTT.

The gene calls are TRBV28 and TRBJ1-2; 9 nucleotides match TRBD1. The CDR3 sequence is 14 residues long. From germline, CDR1 is MDHEN and CDR2 SYDVKM. With 5 bases clipped from V and 3 bases from J, the junction kept 4 bases outside the gene matches. CDR3 coding DNA: TGTGCCAGCAGTCGGACAGGGGCCCACTATGGCTACACCTTC. It is translated as CASSRTGAHYGYTF.

The V call is TRBV5-8, the J call TRBJ1-3; maybe TRBD1 (5 bases). Per the germline V gene, CDR1 is SGHTS and CDR2 is YDEGEE. The CDR3 consists of 15 residues. Trimming took off 2 bases at V and 2 bases at J, with 11 bases between the two ends. This CDR3 reads CASSLAGSAGNTIYF. DNA for the CDR3: TGTGCCAGCAGCTTAGCAGGGTCCGCTGGAAACACCATATATTTT.

This clone was counted between two and nine times. The J gene is TRBJ2-3, the V gene TRBV9; TRBD2 agrees at 9 bases. V trimming: 2 bases; J trimming: 3 bases; junction bases outside the gene matches: 1. The germline V gene encodes CDR1 SGDLS and CDR2 YYNGEE. The CDR3 has 14 residues. The CDR3 here is CASSVGLATDTQYF. CDR3 nucleotide sequence: TGTGCCAGCAGCGTGGGACTAGCAACAGATACGCAGTATTTT.

CDR3 DNA sequence: TGCAGCGTCTCTCTAGCGGGGGGCACAGATACGCAGTATTTT. It translates to CSVSLAGGTDTQYF. The rearrangement uses TRBV29-1 and TRBJ2-3, with 10 bases fitting TRBD2. The CDR3 covers 14 residues. The germline gives CDR1 SQVTM, CDR2 ANQGSEA. The J segment lost 1 base and the V segment lost 6 bases, leaving 4 bases of the junction unmatched.

This chain links TRBV24-1 with TRBJ2-2, with D possibly matching TRBD1 (6 bases). Germline V gene sequence: CDR1 KGHDR, CDR2 SFDVKD. Deletions cut 3 bases from V and 6 bases from J, with 13 bases between. CDR3 length: 15 residues. Written as DNA, the CDR3 is TGTGCCACCAGTGATCGGCAGGGGAAGCCCGGGGAGCTGTTTTTT. This translates into CATSDRQGKPGELFF.

This clone was seen a single time. The chain carries TRBV4-2 and TRBJ1-3; possibly TRBD1 for D (5 bases). In germline, CDR1 is LGHNA, CDR2 YNFKEQ. The CDR3 loop spans 16 amino acids. Trimming stripped 0 bases from V and 0 bases from J, with 9 bases between. Here the CDR3 DNA reads TGTGCCAGCAGCCAAGAGGGGGGGGTCTCTGGAAACACCATATATTTT. Translating gives CASSQEGGVSGNTIYF.

Only one count was recorded for this clone. This chain uses TRBV7-3 with TRBJ2-5, with D possibly TRBD2 on 5 matching bases. The CDR3 sequence is 13 residues long. Germline V gene lookup returns CDR1 SGHTA and CDR2 FQGTGA. Trimming removed 5 bases at V and 4 bases at J, with 11 bases between. As DNA, the CDR3 is TGTGCCAGCAGCACGAGCGGCCGAGAGACCCAGTACTTC. Its translation is CASSTSGRETQYF.